These 20 T cell receptor beta chains share one sample of origin, sequenced in a study of blood T cell repertoires in COVID-19. The method was immunoSEQ multiplex PCR; TCRdb's version includes in-frame clones alone and lacks a portion of them. The sample holds 380,000 or so clones, more than 75% seen once. Sequencing input: PBMCs or T cells enriched from blood (not recorded which). These TCRs come from a woman in her thirties with acute COVID-19.

This chain links TRBV7-3 with TRBJ1-4; D possibly corresponds to TRBD1 (5 bases). Germline CDR1 is SGHTA and CDR2 is FQGTGA. The CDR3 is 15 amino acids. Deletions cut 0 bases from V and 6 bases from J, with 11 bases between. Here the CDR3 DNA reads TGTGCCAGCAGCTTAACAAGGGGCGGAGATGAAAAACTGTTTTTT. It yields the protein CASSLTRGGDEKLFF.

The V gene is TRBV18, the J gene TRBJ2-2; perhaps TRBD2 as D (5 bases). This CDR3 spans 17 amino acids. Germline CDR1 reads KGHSH; CDR2 reads LQKENI. The V gene lost 2 bases and the J gene lost 2 bases, with 15 bases spanning the gap. The CDR3 loop is CASSPDQPGSNTGELFF. CDR3 DNA: TGTGCCAGCTCACCAGATCAGCCGGGATCCAACACCGGGGAGCTGTTTTTT.

In the case of this clone: The same CDR3 is also encoded by other DNA sequences in this sample. The chain uses TRBV7-9 and TRBJ1-1; possibly TRBD1 for D (5 bases). V shed 4 bases and J shed 1 base, with 7 bases lying between them. Germline CDR1 and CDR2: SEHNR and FQNEAQ (reference sequence). The CDR3 spans 13 residues. The CDR3 nucleotides are TGTGCCAGCAGCTCCGACAGGAACACTGAAGCTTTCTTT. Encoded protein: CASSSDRNTEAFF. The full variable domain, in which reference TRBV7-9 and TRBJ1-1 provide the parts outside the CDR3, is DTGVSQNPRHKITKRGQNVTFRCDPISEHNRLYWYRQTLGQGPEFLTYFQNEAQLEKSRLLSDRFSAERPKGSFSTLEIQRTEQGDSAMYLCASSSDRNTEAFFGQGTRLTVV.

This sequence joins TRBV5-1 and TRBJ1-3; no firm D call. The CDR3 contains 13 residues. From germline, CDR1 is SGHRS and CDR2 YFSETQ. Trimming removed 3 bases from V and 2 bases from J, with 6 bases in between. The DNA of the CDR3 is TGCGCCAGCAGCTCCTACCCTGGAAACACCATATATTTT. It codes for CASSSYPGNTIYF.

This clone was counted a few times. This chain links TRBV24-1 with TRBJ1-3; D is unresolved. The CDR3 is made up of 14 amino acids. Per the germline V gene, CDR1 is KGHDR and CDR2 is SFDVKD. V dropped 7 bases and J dropped 4 bases, with 13 bases sitting between them. CDR3 DNA sequence: TGTGCCACCAGCCCATCTGGAGTAGGAAACACCATATATTTT. The encoded protein is CATSPSGVGNTIYF.

The chain has TRBV24-1 and TRBJ2-7, with D possibly matching TRBD1 (5 bases). Germline V gene sequence: CDR1 KGHDR, CDR2 SFDVKD. V was clipped by 4 bases and J by 3 bases, with 15 bases between them. The CDR3 extends over 15 amino acids. The CDR3 DNA reads as TGTGCCACCAGTGACCTGCCCCAGGGTTGCTACGAGCAGTACTTC. Translated, it gives CATSDLPQGCYEQYF.

This chain connects TRBV24-1 to TRBJ2-4; D may be TRBD1 (7 bases). Germline loops: CDR1 KGHDR, CDR2 SFDVKD. V was clipped by 4 bases and J by 8 bases, with 17 bases between them. The CDR3 spans 15 residues. CDR3 sequence: CATSDPGQGGDIQYF. The DNA for the CDR3 is TGTGCCACCAGTGACCCGGGCCAGGGGGGAGACATTCAGTACTTC.

There are a few counts of this clone. V usage is TRBV19 and J usage is TRBJ2-2; a weak D match, TRBD2 (5 bases). The V gene lost 6 bases and the J gene lost 7 bases, with 18 bases spanning the gap. The CDR3 has 15 amino acids. Germline V CDR1 and CDR2: LNHDA, SQIVND (reference sequence). The CDR3 here is CASSSAGPVHGELFF. The CDR3 DNA reads as TGTGCCAGTAGCTCCGCGGGCCCTGTGCACGGGGAGCTGTTTTTT.

The V call is TRBV7-2, the J call TRBJ2-7, with 7 bases matching TRBD1. Trimming removed 1 base from V and 2 bases from J; junction bases left unmatched: 5. This CDR3 has 15 residues. CDR1 and CDR2 from the germline V gene are SGHTA and FQGNSA. CDR3 in amino acids: CASSLVPQGAYEQYF. CDR3 coding DNA: TGTGCCAGCAGCTTAGTCCCCCAGGGGGCCTACGAGCAGTACTTC.

The chain couples TRBV19 to TRBJ1-2; 9 bases line up with TRBD1. CDR1 is LNHDA, CDR2 SQIVND, per germline (reference sequence). This CDR3 has 16 residues. V was pared by 4 bases and J by 4 bases, with 10 bases of the junction left unmatched. The CDR3 loop reads CASSTTWTGDTYGYTF. The CDR3 coding sequence is TGTGCCAGTAGTACTACTTGGACAGGGGATACCTATGGCTACACCTTC.

The V gene is TRBV5-1, the J gene TRBJ2-3; the match to TRBD2 covers 14 bases. Germline-derived CDR1 and CDR2 are SGHRS and YFSETQ. The ends lost 4 bases at V and 0 bases at J; junction bases unmatched: 7. CDR3 length: 18 residues. The CDR3 coding sequence is TGCGCCAGCAGCATAGGGACTAGCGGGGGTCCTAGCACAGATACGCAGTATTTT. Encoded protein: CASSIGTSGGPSTDTQYF.

Many counts were recorded for this clone. This sequence joins TRBV5-6 and TRBJ2-3; 12 nucleotides line up with TRBD2. The CDR3 covers 16 residues. Germline lookup yields CDR1 SGHDT and CDR2 YYEEEE. Trimming at V came to 2 bases and at J to 14 bases, leaving 15 bases not matched to a gene. This CDR3 is CASSLFSVTSGGRSYF. The CDR3 coding sequence is TGTGCCAGCAGCTTATTCAGCGTGACTAGCGGGGGACGATCGTATTTT.

The chain has TRBV5-6 and TRBJ1-1, with D hard to call. The CDR3 covers 14 residues. Per the germline V gene, CDR1 is SGHDT and CDR2 is YYEEEE. V shed 1 base and J shed 0 bases, with 7 bases lying between them. The CDR3: CASSLMNMNTEAFF. The CDR3 DNA sequence: TGTGCCAGCAGCTTGATGAACATGAACACTGAAGCTTTCTTT.

The V and J genes are TRBV15 and TRBJ2-2, with TRBD2 identical over 7 bases. The V segment lost 7 bases and the J segment 1 base; nucleotides outside the gene matches: 6. The germline V gene has CDR1 LNHNV and CDR2 YYDKDF (reference sequence). This CDR3 contains 15 residues. The CDR3 here is CATIQGRGNTGELFF. CDR3 nucleotides: TGTGCCACCATTCAAGGGAGGGGGAACACCGGGGAGCTGTTTTTT.

This chain joins TRBV3-1 (or the pseudogene TRBV3-2) and TRBJ2-7; no clear D. This CDR3 contains 13 residues. CDR1 LGHDT and CDR2 YNNKEL come from the germline V gene (reference sequence). The germline V and J ends were trimmed by 2 bases and 4 bases, with 9 bases remaining between them. CDR3 DNA: TGTGCCAGCAGCCAACTGGGCCCTTACGAGCAGTACTTC. This codes for CASSQLGPYEQYF.

The genes are TRBV12-3 or TRBV12-4 and TRBJ1-1; maybe TRBD1 (6 bases). This CDR3 is 12 amino acids long. V shed 5 bases and J shed 12 bases, with 16 bases lying between them. Written as DNA, the CDR3 is TGTGCCAGCAGTATTGTCCGGCAGGGGACTTTCTTT. This codes for CASSIVRQGTFF.

V is TRBV23-1 and J is TRBJ1-6; D not resolved. TRBV23-1 is known as an ORF, though its function is uncertain. The V gene lost 0 bases and the J gene lost 0 bases, with 9 bases spanning the gap. There are 17 residues in the CDR3. CDR3 loop: CASSQSWESSYNSPLHF. CDR3 nucleotides: TGCGCCAGCAGTCAATCTTGGGAGAGCTCCTATAATTCACCCCTCCACTTT.

The genes are TRBV27 and TRBJ2-5; 11 bases align to TRBD2. This CDR3 is built from 16 residues. The V gene end was trimmed by 4 bases and the J gene end by 5 bases; junction bases not matched to a gene: 9. Germline lookup yields CDR1 MNHEY and CDR2 SMNVEV (reference sequence). The CDR3 is CASSSYSGGAGETQYF. CDR3 in DNA: TGTGCCAGCAGTTCCTATAGCGGGGGGGCCGGGGAGACCCAGTACTTC.

This clone appeared a few times. The chain links TRBV6-5 to TRBJ1-5, with a weak D call TRBD1 (6 bases). The CDR3 runs 15 residues. The V end lost 0 bases, the J end lost 5 bases, and 11 bases lay between the germline ends. The germline CDR1 and CDR2 sequences are MNHEY and SVGAGI. CDR3 in amino acids: CASSYSGAMDQPQHF. The CDR3 DNA reads as TGTGCCAGCAGTTACTCGGGGGCTATGGATCAGCCCCAGCATTTT.

The rearrangement links TRBV7-2 to TRBJ2-7; 7 nucleotides line up with TRBD2. J gave up 3 bases and V 10 bases, and 12 bases lay outside the gene matches. The germline V gene has CDR1 SGHTA and CDR2 FQGNSA. The CDR3 sequence is 14 residues long. CDR3 residues: CAILTGTTRYEQYF. DNA of the CDR3: TGTGCCATACTCACCGGGACTACTCGCTACGAGCAGTACTTC.